This TCR beta chain comes out of a study of blood T cell repertoires in COVID-19. The CDR3 has 15 residues. V was trimmed by 8 bases and J by 0 bases, leaving 15 bases between them. CDR1 is SNHLY and CDR2 is FYNNEI in the germline V gene. Method: immunoSEQ multiplex PCR; TCRdb's copy keeps in-frame clones and lacks some. The sample consists of some 51,000 clones, approximately 89% of them appearing once. This chain joins TRBV2 and TRBJ2-3; tentatively, D is TRBD2 (5 bases). The receptor was isolated from a man aged 50-59 years with acute or convalescent COVID-19. Sequences were obtained from peripheral blood. The CDR3 DNA follows: TGTGCCAGCCTCCAGGAGGTCACTAGCACAGATACGCAGTATTTT. Residues: CASLQEVTSTDTQYF.